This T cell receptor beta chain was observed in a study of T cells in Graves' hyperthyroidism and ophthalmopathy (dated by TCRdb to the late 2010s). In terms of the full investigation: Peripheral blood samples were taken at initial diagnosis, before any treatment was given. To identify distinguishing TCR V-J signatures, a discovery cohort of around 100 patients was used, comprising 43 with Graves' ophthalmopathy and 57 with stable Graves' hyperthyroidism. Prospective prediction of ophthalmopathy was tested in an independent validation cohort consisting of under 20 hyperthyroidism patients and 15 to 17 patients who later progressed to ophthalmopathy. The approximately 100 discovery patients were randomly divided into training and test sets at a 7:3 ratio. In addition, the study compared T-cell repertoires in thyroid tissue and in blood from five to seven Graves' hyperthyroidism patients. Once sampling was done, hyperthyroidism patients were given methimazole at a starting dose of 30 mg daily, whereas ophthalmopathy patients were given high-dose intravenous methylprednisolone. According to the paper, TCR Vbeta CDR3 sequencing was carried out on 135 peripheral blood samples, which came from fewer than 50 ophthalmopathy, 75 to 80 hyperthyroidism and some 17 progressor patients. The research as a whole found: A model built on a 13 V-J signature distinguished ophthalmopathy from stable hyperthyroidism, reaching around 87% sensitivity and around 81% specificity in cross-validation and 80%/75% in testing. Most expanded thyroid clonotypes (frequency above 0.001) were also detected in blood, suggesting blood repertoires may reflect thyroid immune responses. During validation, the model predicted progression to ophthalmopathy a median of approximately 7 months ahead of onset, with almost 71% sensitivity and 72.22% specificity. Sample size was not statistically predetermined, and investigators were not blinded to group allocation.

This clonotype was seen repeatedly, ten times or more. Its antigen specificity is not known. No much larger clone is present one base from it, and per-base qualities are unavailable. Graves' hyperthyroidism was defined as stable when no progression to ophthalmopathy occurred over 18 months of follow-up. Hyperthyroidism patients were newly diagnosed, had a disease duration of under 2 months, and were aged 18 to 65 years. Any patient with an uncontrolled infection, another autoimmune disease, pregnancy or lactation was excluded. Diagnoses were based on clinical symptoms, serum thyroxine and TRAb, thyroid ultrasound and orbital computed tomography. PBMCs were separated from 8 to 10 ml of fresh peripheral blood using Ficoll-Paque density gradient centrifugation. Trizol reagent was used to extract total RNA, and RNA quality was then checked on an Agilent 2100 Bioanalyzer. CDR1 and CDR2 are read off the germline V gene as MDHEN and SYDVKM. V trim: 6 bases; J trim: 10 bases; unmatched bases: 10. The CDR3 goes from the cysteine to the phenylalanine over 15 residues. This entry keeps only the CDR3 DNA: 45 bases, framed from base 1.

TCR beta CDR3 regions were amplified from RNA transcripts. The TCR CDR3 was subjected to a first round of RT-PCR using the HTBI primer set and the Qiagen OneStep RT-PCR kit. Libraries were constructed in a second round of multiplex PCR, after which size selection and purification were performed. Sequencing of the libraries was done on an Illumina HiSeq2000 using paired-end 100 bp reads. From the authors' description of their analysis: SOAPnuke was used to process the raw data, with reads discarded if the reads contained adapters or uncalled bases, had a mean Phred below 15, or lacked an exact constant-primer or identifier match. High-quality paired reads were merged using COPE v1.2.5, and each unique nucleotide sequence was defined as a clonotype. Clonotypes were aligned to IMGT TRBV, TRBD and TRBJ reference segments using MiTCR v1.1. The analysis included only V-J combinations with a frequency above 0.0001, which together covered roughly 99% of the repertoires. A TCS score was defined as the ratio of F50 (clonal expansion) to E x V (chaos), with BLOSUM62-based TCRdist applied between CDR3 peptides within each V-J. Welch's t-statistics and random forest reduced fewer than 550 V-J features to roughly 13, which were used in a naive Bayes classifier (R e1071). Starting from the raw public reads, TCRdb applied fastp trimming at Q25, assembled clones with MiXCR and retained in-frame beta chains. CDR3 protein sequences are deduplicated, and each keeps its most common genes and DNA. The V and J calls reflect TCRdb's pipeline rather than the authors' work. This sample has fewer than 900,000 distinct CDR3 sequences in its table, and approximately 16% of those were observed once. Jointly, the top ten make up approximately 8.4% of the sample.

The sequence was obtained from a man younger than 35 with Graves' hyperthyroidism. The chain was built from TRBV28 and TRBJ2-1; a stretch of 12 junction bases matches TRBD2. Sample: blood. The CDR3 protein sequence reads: CASRLPGLAGGEQFF. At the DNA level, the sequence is TGTGCCAGCAGACTGCCGGGACTAGCGGGTGGGGAGCAGTTCTTC.